Below are 17 T cell receptor beta chains sequenced from a single sample in a study of T cell responses to AZD1222 COVID-19 vaccine. Some clones are missing from TCRdb's copy, which holds only in-frame ones; the method was immunoSEQ multiplex PCR. The sample includes approximately 150,000 clones, around nine tenths of them seen just once. Sequencing used peripheral blood, obtained 28 days after the second AZD1222 dose. These receptors all stem from an adult who received the AZD1222 COVID-19 vaccine.

This chain joins TRBV4-1 and TRBJ1-1, with 11 nucleotides matching TRBD1. The CDR3 extends over 16 amino acids. The germline V gene has CDR1 MGHRA and CDR2 YSYEKL. With V trimmed by 5 bases and J by 4 bases, 9 bases remained unmatched. DNA of the CDR3: TGCGCCAGCAGCTATAGGACAGGGGGCTCCGGCACTGAAGCTTTCTTT. It translates to CASSYRTGGSGTEAFF.

This rearrangement joins TRBV7-3 to TRBJ2-3, with 9 bases lining up with TRBD2. Trimming took 5 bases from V and 2 from J; bases not matched to a gene: 5. The CDR3 runs 15 residues. Germline CDR1 is SGHTA and CDR2 is FQGTGA. Here the CDR3 reads CASSQTSGTTDTQYF. The DNA of the CDR3 is TGTGCCAGCAGCCAGACTAGCGGTACCACAGATACGCAGTATTTT.

This chain connects TRBV5-1 to TRBJ1-1; perhaps TRBD1 as D (5 bases). V lost 2 bases, J lost 11 bases, and 22 bases lay in between. The CDR3 loop spans 15 amino acids. Germline assignment: CDR1 SGHRS and CDR2 YFSETQ. The CDR3 loop is CASSFQGSAESGAFF. CDR3 DNA: TGCGCCAGCAGCTTCCAGGGATCTGCGGAGAGTGGGGCTTTCTTT.

The V call is TRBV6-1, the J call TRBJ2-3; no reliable D call. Looked up from germline, CDR1 is MNHNS and CDR2 is SASEGT. The CDR3 has 16 residues. Trimming removed 1 base at V and 3 bases at J, with 14 bases between. The CDR3 nucleotides are TGTGCCAGCAGTGAAGTTGCCTTTGTCGGGACAGATACGCAGTATTTT. Protein sequence: CASSEVAFVGTDTQYF.

The chain employs TRBV9 and TRBJ2-1; 11 bases match TRBD1. The CDR3 is made up of 15 amino acids. The germline V gene has CDR1 SGDLS and CDR2 YYNGEE. Trimming removed 4 bases from V and 5 bases from J; junction bases left unmatched: 5. CDR3 residues: CASSPRDRGDNEQFF. The CDR3 bases are TGTGCCAGCAGCCCCCGGGACAGGGGGGACAATGAGCAGTTCTTC.

This chain's CDR3 is CASSEQGAGYTF. CDR3 nucleotides: TGTGCCAGCAGTGAGCAGGGGGCAGGCTACACCTTC. The chain joins TRBV2 to TRBJ1-2, with 8 bases lining up with TRBD1. This CDR3 region has 12 residues. The germline V gene encodes CDR1 SNHLY and CDR2 FYNNEI. Trimming removed 3 bases from V and 8 bases from J; junction bases left unmatched: 2.

This clone came up a few times. Written as DNA, the CDR3 is TGCAGTGCTTACTTGAACACTGAAGCTTTCTTT. Protein product: CSAYLNTEAFF. The genes are TRBV20-1 and TRBJ1-1; D unclear. The germline V gene encodes CDR1 DFQATT and CDR2 SNEGSKA (reference sequence). The V gene lost 5 bases and the J gene lost 0 bases, with 4 bases spanning the gap. The CDR3 contains 11 residues.

The gene calls are TRBV7-2 and TRBJ2-3; tentatively, D is TRBD2 (7 bases). This CDR3 is built from 17 residues. CDR1 and CDR2 (germline): SGHTA, FQGNSA. The germline V and J ends were trimmed by 5 bases and 4 bases, with 22 bases remaining between them. The CDR3 spells CASSRSWVGGVADTQYF. The CDR3 DNA follows: TGTGCCAGCAGCCGCTCCTGGGTAGGGGGGGTAGCAGATACGCAGTATTTT. Supplemented by reference TRBV7-2 and TRBJ2-3, the full variable domain reads GAGVSQSPSNKVTEKGKDVELRCDPISGHTALYWYRQSLGQGLEFLIYFQGNSAPDKSGLPSDRFSAERTGGSVSTLTIQRTQQEDSAVYLCASSRSWVGGVADTQYFGPGTRLTVL.

The CDR3 reads CASSHTTTVGYGYTF. The CDR3 region has the DNA TGTGCCAGCAGCCATACGACGACAGTCGGCTATGGCTACACCTTC. The J gene is TRBJ1-2, the V gene TRBV3-1 (or the pseudogene TRBV3-2), with D possibly being TRBD1 (5 bases). The CDR3 extends over 15 amino acids. Germline V CDR1 and CDR2: LGHDT, YNNKEL (reference sequence). V dropped 3 bases and J dropped 4 bases, with 15 bases sitting between them.

The CDR3 reads CASSLFVGGPSEQYF. DNA of the CDR3: TGTGCCAGCAGTTTATTTGTGGGAGGGCCCAGCGAGCAGTACTTC. The J gene is TRBJ2-7, the V gene TRBV28; 7 bases agree with TRBD2. Germline-derived CDR1 and CDR2 are MDHEN and SYDVKM. This CDR3 has 15 residues. V gave up 1 base and J gave up 6 bases; unmatched junction bases: 9.

Turning to this clone: An end of the junction does not agree with germline; a read error may underlie this. V is TRBV5-1 and J is TRBJ1-4, with no clear D. CDR3 length: 13 amino acids. Germline V gene lookup returns CDR1 SGHRS and CDR2 YFSETQ. The CDR3 DNA follows: TGCGCCAGCACCTTGAGCCCGAATGAAAAACTGTTTTTT. Translation: CASTLSPNEKLFF.

This rearrangement joins TRBV6-4 to TRBJ2-4; no clear D. The V gene lost 0 bases and the J gene lost 5 bases, with 14 bases spanning the gap. This CDR3 spans 16 amino acids. CDR1 and CDR2 from the germline V gene are MRHNA and SNTAGT. This CDR3 reads CASSDSSAPTENIQYF. The CDR3 coding sequence is TGTGCCAGCAGTGACTCGAGTGCGCCGACGGAAAACATTCAGTACTTC.

J is TRBJ1-6 and V is TRBV19, with D unclear. From germline, CDR1 is LNHDA and CDR2 SQIVND (reference sequence). V shed 3 bases and J shed 9 bases, with 15 bases lying between them. This CDR3 comprises 15 residues. The DNA for the CDR3 is TGTGCCAGTAGTATTGGGAGGATATCGGGTTCACCCCTCCACTTT. The encoded protein is CASSIGRISGSPLHF.

The chain carries TRBV24-1 and TRBJ1-2; tentative D call: TRBD1 (6 bases). Per the germline V gene, CDR1 is KGHDR and CDR2 is SFDVKD. V was trimmed by 10 bases and J by 8 bases, leaving 13 bases between them. CDR3 length equals 11 residues. In nucleotides, the CDR3 is TGTGCCACTCAGGGGAATCAGGGCTACACCTTC. Protein product: CATQGNQGYTF.

As for this clone: Additional DNA sequences in this sample encode the identical CDR3. The chain carries TRBV7-3 and TRBJ2-2; D call uncertain. Trimming shortened V by 5 bases and J by 5 bases, and 9 bases separated the two germline ends. The CDR3 has 13 amino acids. Germline values: CDR1 SGHTA, CDR2 FQGTGA. Here the CDR3 reads CASSLTGTGELFF. DNA for the CDR3: TGTGCCAGCAGCCTGACTGGTACCGGGGAGCTGTTTTTT.

The V call is TRBV18, the J call TRBJ1-1; no firm D call. The V and J ends lost 5 bases and 0 bases respectively, with 13 bases between them. This CDR3 has 15 residues. Germline V gene data show CDR1 as KGHSH and CDR2 as LQKENI. The CDR3 nucleotides read TGTGCCAGCTCAGCAACCCCCCCCATGAACACTGAAGCTTTCTTT. Protein sequence: CASSATPPMNTEAFF.

CDR3 nucleotides: TGTGCCAGCAGCCTAAACCCGGGACGATCCGAGGAGCTGTTTTTT. Its protein is CASSLNPGRSEELFF. This chain uses TRBV7-8 with TRBJ2-2; possibly TRBD1 or TRBD2 for D (5 bases each). CDR3 length equals 15 residues. Germline V gene sequence: CDR1 SGHVS, CDR2 FQNEAQ. Trimming left V 5 bases short and J 10 bases short, with 20 bases between. Based on the CDR3 plus reference TRBV7-8 and TRBJ2-2, the full variable domain is GAGVSQSPRYKVAKRGQDVALRCDPISGHVSLFWYQQALGQGPEFLTYFQNEAQLDKSGLPSDRFFAERPEGSVSTLKIQRTQQEDSAVYLCASSLNPGRSEELFFGEGSRLTVL.